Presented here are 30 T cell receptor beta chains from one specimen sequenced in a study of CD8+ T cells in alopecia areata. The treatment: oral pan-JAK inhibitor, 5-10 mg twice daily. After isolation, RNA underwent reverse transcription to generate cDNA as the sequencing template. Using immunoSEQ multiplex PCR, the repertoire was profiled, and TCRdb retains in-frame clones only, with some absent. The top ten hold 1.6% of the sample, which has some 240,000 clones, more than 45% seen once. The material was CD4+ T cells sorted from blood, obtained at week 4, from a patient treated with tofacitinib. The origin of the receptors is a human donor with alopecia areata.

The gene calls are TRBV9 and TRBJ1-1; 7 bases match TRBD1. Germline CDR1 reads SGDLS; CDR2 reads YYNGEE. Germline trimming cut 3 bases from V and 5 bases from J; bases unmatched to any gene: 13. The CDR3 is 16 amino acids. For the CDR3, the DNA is TGTGCCAGCAGCGCCTCCTTTGGGCAGGGGGGTACTGAAGCTTTCTTT. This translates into CASSASFGQGGTEAFF. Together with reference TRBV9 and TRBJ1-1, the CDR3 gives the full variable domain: DSGVTQTPKHLITATGQRVTLRCSPRSGDLSVYWYQQSLDQGLQFLIQYYNGEERAKGNILERFSAQQFPDLHSELNLSSLELGDSALYFCASSASFGQGGTEAFFGQGTRLTVV.

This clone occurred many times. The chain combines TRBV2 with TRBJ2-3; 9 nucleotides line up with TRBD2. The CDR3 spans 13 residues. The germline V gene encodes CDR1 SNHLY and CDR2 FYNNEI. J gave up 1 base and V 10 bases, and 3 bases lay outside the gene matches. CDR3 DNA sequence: TGTGCCACACAGCGGGGGGGCACAGATACGCAGTATTTT. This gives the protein CATQRGGTDTQYF.

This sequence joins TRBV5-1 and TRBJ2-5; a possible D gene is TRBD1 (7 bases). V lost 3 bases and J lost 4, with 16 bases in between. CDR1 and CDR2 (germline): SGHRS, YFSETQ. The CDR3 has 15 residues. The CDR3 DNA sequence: TGCGCCAGCAGCTCGGGAGACAGGGAAGGAGAGACCCAGTACTTC. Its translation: CASSSGDREGETQYF.

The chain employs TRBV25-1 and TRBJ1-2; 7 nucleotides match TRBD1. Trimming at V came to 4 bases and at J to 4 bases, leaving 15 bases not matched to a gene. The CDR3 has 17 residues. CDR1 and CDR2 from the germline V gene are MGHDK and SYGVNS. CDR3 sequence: CASSGTRDHGQVYGYTF. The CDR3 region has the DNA TGTGCCAGCAGTGGAACCCGAGACCATGGACAGGTCTATGGCTACACCTTC.

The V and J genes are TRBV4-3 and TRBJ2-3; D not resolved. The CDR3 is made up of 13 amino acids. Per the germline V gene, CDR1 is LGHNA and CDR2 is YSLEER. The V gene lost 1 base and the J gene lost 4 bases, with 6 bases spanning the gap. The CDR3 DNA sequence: TGCGCCAGCAGCCAAGTTAATCCAGATACGCAGTATTTT. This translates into CASSQVNPDTQYF.

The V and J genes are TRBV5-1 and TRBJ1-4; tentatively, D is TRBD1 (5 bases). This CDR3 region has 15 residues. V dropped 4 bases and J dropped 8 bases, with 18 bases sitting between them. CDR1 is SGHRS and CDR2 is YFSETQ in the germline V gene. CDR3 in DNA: TGCGCCAGCAGCCGGGTGAGGGGCGCCGGAGAAAAACTGTTTTTT. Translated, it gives CASSRVRGAGEKLFF.

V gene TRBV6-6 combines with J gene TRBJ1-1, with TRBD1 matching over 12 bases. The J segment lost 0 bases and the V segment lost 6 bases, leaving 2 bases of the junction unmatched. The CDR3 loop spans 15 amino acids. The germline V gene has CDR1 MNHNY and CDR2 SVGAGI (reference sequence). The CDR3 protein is CASRRDRGLNTEAFF. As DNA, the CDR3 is TGTGCCAGCAGGCGGGACAGGGGGCTGAACACTGAAGCTTTCTTT.

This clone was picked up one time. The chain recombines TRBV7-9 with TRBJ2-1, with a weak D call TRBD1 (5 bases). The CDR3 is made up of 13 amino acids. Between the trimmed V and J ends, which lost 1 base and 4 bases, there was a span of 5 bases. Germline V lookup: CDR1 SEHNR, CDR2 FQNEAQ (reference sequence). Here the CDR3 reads CASSLDRYNEQFF. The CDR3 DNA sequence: TGTGCCAGCAGCTTAGACAGGTACAATGAGCAGTTCTTC.

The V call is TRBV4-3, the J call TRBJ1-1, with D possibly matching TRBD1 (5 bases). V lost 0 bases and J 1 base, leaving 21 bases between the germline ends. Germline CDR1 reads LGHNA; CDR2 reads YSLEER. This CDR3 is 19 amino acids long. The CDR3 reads CASSQENLKFLGGNTEAFF. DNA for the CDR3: TGCGCCAGCAGCCAAGAGAACCTTAAATTCTTGGGGGGGAACACTGAAGCTTTCTTT.

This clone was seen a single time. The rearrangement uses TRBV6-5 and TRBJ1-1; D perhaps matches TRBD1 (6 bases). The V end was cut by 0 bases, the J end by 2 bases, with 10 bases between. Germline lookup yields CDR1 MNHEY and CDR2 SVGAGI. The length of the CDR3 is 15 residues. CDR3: CASSYSSRGNTEAFF. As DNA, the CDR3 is TGTGCCAGCAGTTACTCCTCCAGGGGCAACACTGAAGCTTTCTTT.

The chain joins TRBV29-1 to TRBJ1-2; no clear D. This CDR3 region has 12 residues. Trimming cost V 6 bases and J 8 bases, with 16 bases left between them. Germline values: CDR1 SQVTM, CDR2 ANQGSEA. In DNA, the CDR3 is TGCAGCGTGACCCTAGAGCCTGGGGGCTACACCTTC. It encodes CSVTLEPGGYTF.

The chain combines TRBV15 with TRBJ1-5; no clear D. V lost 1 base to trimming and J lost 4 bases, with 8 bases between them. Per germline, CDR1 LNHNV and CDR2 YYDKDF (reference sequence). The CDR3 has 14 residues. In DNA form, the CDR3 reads TGTGCCACCAGCAGAGGAGAAGGGAATCAGCCCCAGCATTTT. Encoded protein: CATSRGEGNQPQHF.

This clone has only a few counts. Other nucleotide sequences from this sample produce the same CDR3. CDR3 in amino acids: CASSPRTDTQYF. CDR3 coding DNA: TGTGCCAGCAGCCCCCGCACAGATACGCAGTATTTT. The chain uses TRBV7-2 and TRBJ2-3; D unresolved. Trimming took off 5 bases at V and 1 base at J, with 4 bases between the two ends. CDR1 and CDR2 from the germline V gene are SGHTA and FQGNSA. The CDR3 is made up of 12 amino acids.

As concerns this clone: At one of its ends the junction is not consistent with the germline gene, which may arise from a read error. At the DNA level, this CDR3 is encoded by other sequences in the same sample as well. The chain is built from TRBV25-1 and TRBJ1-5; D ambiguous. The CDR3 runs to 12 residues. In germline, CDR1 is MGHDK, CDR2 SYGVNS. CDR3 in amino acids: CASRSGNQPQHF. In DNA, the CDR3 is TGTGCCAGCAGGTCGGGCAATCAGCCCCAGCATTTC.

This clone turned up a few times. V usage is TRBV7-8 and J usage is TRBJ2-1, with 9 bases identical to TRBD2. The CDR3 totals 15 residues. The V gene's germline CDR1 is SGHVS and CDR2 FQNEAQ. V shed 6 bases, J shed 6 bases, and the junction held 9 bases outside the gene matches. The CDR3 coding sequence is TGTGCCAGCAGGCAGCGGGGGGAAGTCACCAATGAGCAGTTCTTC. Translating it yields CASRQRGEVTNEQFF.

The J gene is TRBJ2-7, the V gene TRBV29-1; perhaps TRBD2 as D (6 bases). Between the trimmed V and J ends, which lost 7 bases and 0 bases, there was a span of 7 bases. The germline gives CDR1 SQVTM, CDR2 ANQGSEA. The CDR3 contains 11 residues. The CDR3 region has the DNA TGCAGCGCCGGGGGCTCCTACGAGCAGTACTTC. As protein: CSAGGSYEQYF.

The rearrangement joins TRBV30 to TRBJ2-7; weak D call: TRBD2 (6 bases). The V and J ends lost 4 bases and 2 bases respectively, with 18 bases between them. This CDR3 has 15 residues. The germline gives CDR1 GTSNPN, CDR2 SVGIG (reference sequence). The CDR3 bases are TGTGCCTGGAATGCGGGGACGTTAGGCGCCTACGAGCAGTACTTC. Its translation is CAWNAGTLGAYEQYF.

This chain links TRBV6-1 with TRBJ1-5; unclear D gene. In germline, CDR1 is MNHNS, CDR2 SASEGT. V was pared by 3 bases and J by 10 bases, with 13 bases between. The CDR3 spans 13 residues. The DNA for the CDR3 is TGTGCCAGCAGTGACTCCGATGGACTACCCCAGCATTTT. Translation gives CASSDSDGLPQHF.

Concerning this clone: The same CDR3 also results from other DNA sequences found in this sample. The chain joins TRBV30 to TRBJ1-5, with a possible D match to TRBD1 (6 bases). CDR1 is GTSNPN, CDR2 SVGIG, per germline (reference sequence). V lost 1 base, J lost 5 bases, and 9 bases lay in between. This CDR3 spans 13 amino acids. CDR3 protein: CAWSGGRDQPQHF. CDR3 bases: TGTGCCTGGAGTGGGGGGCGCGATCAGCCCCAGCATTTT.

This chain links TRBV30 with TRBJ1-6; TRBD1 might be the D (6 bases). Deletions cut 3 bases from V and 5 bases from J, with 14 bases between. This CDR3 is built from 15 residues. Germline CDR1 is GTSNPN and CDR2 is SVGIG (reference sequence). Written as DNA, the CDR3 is TGTGCCTGGAGGAAACAGGGAATCGATAATTCACCCCTCCACTTT. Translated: CAWRKQGIDNSPLHF.

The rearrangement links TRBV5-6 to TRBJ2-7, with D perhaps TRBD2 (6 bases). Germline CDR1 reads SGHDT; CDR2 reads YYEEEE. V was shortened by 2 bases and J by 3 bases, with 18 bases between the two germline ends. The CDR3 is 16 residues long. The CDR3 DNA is TGTGCCAGCAGCTTAATCATGGGGGGAACTGGCTACGAGCAGTACTTC. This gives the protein CASSLIMGGTGYEQYF.

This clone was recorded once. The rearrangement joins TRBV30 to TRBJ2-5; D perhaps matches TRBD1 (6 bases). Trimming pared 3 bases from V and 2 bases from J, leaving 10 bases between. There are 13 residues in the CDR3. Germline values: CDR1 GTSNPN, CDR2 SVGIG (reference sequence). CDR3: CAWSHRVQETQYF. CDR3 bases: TGTGCCTGGAGCCACAGGGTTCAAGAGACCCAGTACTTC. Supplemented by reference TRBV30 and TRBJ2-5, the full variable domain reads SQTIHQWPATLVQPVGSPLSLECTVEGTSNPNLYWYRQAAGRGLQLLFYSVGIGQISSEVPQNLSASRPQDRQFILSSKKLLLSDSGFYLCAWSHRVQETQYFGPGTRLLVL.

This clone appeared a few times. CDR3 in DNA: TGCGCCAGCAGGCTAACAGTAACCGGGGGGACTGAAGCTTTCTTT. It translates to CASRLTVTGGTEAFF. The chain couples TRBV4-3 to TRBJ1-1, with D possibly TRBD1 on 5 matching bases. Trimming pared 6 bases from V and 5 bases from J, leaving 19 bases between. The CDR3 runs 15 residues. Germline CDR1 LGHNA, CDR2 YSLEER.

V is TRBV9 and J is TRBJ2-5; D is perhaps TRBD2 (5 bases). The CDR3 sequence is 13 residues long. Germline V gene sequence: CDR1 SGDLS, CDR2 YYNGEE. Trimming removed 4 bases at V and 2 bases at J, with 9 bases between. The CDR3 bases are TGTGCCAGCAGCCCGCCGGGGCAAGAGACCCAGTACTTC. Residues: CASSPPGQETQYF.

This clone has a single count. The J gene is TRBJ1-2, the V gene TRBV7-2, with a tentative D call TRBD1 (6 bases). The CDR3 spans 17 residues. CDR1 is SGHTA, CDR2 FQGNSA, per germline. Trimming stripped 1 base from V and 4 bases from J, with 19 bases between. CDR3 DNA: TGTGCCAGCAGCTTAGATCCCTCCGGGACAAGGCTCTATGGCTACACCTTC. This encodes CASSLDPSGTRLYGYTF.

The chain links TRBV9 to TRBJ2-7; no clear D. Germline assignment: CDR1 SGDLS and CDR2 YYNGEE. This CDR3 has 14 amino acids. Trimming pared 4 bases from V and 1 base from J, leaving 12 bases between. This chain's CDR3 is CASSPALGSYEQYF. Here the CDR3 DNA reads TGTGCCAGCAGCCCAGCCCTAGGTTCCTACGAGCAGTACTTC.

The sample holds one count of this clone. DNA of the CDR3: TGTGCCTGGAGTGCATTCAGGCAGCAGCAGTTCTTC. Residues: CAWSAFRQQQFF. This sequence joins TRBV30 and TRBJ2-1, with no clear D. This CDR3 has 12 residues. CDR1 and CDR2 from the germline V gene are GTSNPN and SVGIG (reference sequence). V shed 1 base and J shed 11 bases, with 12 bases lying between them.

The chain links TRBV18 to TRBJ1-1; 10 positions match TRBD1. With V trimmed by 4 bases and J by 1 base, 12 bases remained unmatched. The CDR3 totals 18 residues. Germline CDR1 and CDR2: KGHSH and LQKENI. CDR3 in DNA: TGTGCCAGCTCACGCTCCTTGGGACAGGGGAAAGAGAACACTGAAGCTTTCTTT. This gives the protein CASSRSLGQGKENTEAFF.

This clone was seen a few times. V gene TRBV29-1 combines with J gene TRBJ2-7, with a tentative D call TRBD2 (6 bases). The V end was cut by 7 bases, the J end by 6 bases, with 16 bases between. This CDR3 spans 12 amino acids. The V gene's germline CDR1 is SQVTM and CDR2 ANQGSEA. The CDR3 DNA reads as TGCAGCGCCCCCCGGACTAACGGCGAGCAGTACTTC. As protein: CSAPRTNGEQYF.

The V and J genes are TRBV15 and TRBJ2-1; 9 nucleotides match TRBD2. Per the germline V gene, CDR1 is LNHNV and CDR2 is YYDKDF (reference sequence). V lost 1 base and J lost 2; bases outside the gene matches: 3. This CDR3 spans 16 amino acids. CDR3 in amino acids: CATSRGSSGAYNEQFF. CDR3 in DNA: TGTGCCACCAGCAGAGGATCTAGCGGGGCCTACAATGAGCAGTTCTTC.